This note documents a single T cell receptor (beta chain) sequence. Deletions cut 1 base from V and 1 base from J, with 14 bases between. CDR3 length: 17 residues. Germline lookup yields CDR1 MNHEY and CDR2 SMNVEV (reference sequence). This record comes from a study of T cell responses to AZD1222 COVID-19 vaccine. This table comes from immunoSEQ multiplex PCR, and its TCRdb copy is limited to in-frame clones, with some not included. Among 160,000 or so clones, 75% to 95% were seen once, and the ten largest hold roughly 1.9%. This specimen consisted of peripheral blood, obtained on day 0 of AZD1222 vaccination. V and J are TRBV27 and TRBJ2-1; D unresolved. This receptor was identified in an adult in good health. Written as DNA, the CDR3 is TGTGCCAGCAGTTTATATGCGAGCAGAGATTCCTACAATGAGCAGTTCTTC. Protein product: CASSLYASRDSYNEQFF.